This T cell receptor (beta chain) originates from a study of blood T cell repertoires in COVID-19. About the study: PBMCs, B-cell-depleted T cells, or T cells were the source of the cDNA or gDNA that made up the material.

Clones were sequenced by immunoSEQ multiplex PCR, and TCRdb holds only the in-frame ones, with some missing. Here the sample spans about 310,000 clones, 75% to 90% being singletons. V lost 5 bases, J lost 2 bases, and 13 bases lay in between. CDR3 length: 15 residues. Germline CDR1 and CDR2: LGHNT and FRNRAP. This chain joins TRBV12-5 and TRBJ2-1, with D perhaps matching TRBD2 (6 bases). Source material: peripheral blood. The TCR originated in a man aged 18 to 30 with active or convalescent COVID-19. The CDR3: CASGELVAAYNEQFF. CDR3 sequence (DNA): TGTGCTAGTGGTGAACTGGTAGCGGCCTACAATGAGCAGTTCTTC.